The 7 T cell receptor beta chains listed next were all sequenced from one sample in a study of blood T cell repertoires in COVID-19. TCRdb's table, derived via immunoSEQ multiplex PCR, lists solely in-frame clones and lacks some. The sample includes 130,000 to 150,000 clones, about 79% of them seen just once. Sequenced: PBMCs or T cells enriched from blood (not recorded which). These TCRs come from a man between 50 and 59 years old who had recovered from COVID-19.

The V call is TRBV14, the J call TRBJ1-2, with a weak D call TRBD1 (6 bases). Trimming left V 2 bases short and J 4 bases short, with 11 bases between. The CDR3 contains 14 residues. Germline CDR1 and CDR2: SGHDN and FVKESK. CDR3 in amino acids: CASSQQGSGYGYTF. CDR3 nucleotide sequence: TGTGCCAGCAGCCAACAGGGGTCCGGCTATGGCTACACCTTC.

This clone was detected only once. V and J are TRBV4-1 and TRBJ2-2; D is possibly TRBD2 (6 bases). With 0 bases removed from V and 5 bases from J, the gap between germline ends came to 22 bases. Germline V lookup: CDR1 MGHRA, CDR2 YSYEKL. The CDR3 consists of 19 residues. The CDR3 coding sequence is TGCGCCAGCAGCCAAGATCCTTGGGGTCCGGAGGGGTGGACCGGGGAGCTGTTTTTT. Translating gives CASSQDPWGPEGWTGELFF.

V is TRBV3-1 (or the pseudogene TRBV3-2) and J is TRBJ1-2, with 8 bases lining up with TRBD1. The V segment lost 4 bases and the J segment 4 bases; nucleotides outside the gene matches: 14. This CDR3 contains 17 residues. Germline loops: CDR1 LGHDT, CDR2 YNNKEL (reference sequence). CDR3: CASSRRQGMGEVYGYTF. DNA of the CDR3: TGTGCCAGCAGCCGACGACAGGGGATGGGAGAGGTCTATGGCTACACCTTC.

V is TRBV5-5 and J is TRBJ2-7; 9 bases are a match to TRBD1. The CDR3 consists of 14 residues. CDR1 SGHKS and CDR2 YYEKEE come from the germline V gene (reference sequence). The J segment lost 4 bases and the V segment lost 3 bases, leaving 5 bases of the junction unmatched. The CDR3 region is CASSYGQGTYEQYF. DNA for the CDR3: TGTGCCAGCAGCTACGGACAGGGGACGTACGAGCAGTACTTC.

The chain employs TRBV10-3 and TRBJ1-1; 7 bases line up with TRBD1. There are 16 residues in the CDR3. With V trimmed by 2 bases and J by 3 bases, 9 bases remained unmatched. Germline values: CDR1 ENHRY, CDR2 SYGVKD. The CDR3 loop reads CAISEVLGGTDTEAFF. CDR3 sequence (DNA): TGTGCCATCAGTGAGGTTTTAGGGGGCACGGACACTGAAGCTTTCTTT.

This chain links TRBV6-5 with TRBJ1-4; 9 positions match TRBD1. J was trimmed by 7 bases and V by 6 bases; bases with no gene match: 6. Germline V gene sequence: CDR1 MNHEY, CDR2 SVGAGI. This CDR3 spans 14 amino acids. The CDR3 DNA reads as TGTGCCAGCAGAAAACAGGGGGCGGTTGAAAAACTGTTTTTT. This sequence encodes CASRKQGAVEKLFF.

This sequence joins TRBV28 and TRBJ2-3; 8 bases line up with TRBD2. The V gene end was trimmed by 2 bases and the J gene end by 2 bases; junction bases not matched to a gene: 3. Germline V gene lookup returns CDR1 MDHEN and CDR2 SYDVKM. The CDR3 has 15 amino acids. CDR3 sequence reads: CASSLRAGATDTQYF. The CDR3 DNA sequence: TGTGCCAGCAGTTTAAGAGCGGGGGCCACAGATACGCAGTATTTT.